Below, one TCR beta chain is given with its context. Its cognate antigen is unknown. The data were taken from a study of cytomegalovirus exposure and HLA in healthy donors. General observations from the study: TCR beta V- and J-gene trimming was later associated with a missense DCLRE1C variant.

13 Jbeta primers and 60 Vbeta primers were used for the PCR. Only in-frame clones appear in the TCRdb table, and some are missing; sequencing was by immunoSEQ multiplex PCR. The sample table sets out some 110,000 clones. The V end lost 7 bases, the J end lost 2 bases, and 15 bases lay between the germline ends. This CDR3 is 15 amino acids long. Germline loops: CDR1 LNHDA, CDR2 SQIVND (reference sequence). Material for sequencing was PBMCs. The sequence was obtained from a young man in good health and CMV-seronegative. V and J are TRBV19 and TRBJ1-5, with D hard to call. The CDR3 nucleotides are TGTGCCAGTACCCTCCGGGATGGAGGCAATCAGCCCCAGCATTTT. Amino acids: CASTLRDGGNQPQHF.